This record concerns one TCR beta chain sequence. These data are taken from a study of blood T cell repertoires in COVID-19. Background on the study: Acute and convalescent COVID-19 specimens originated in the United States, Italy and Spain. PBMCs, B-cell-depleted T cells, or T cells provided the cDNA or gDNA that made up the material.

Study processing details: Estimation of nucleated cell counts relied on the amplification of reference gene primers. Produced via immunoSEQ multiplex PCR; TCRdb's table is partial and in-frame only. V and J calls and clone size are given by that table; D and trimming were obtained from the DNA. The sample lists a few hundred thousand clones, 90% occurring once. V was pared by 4 bases and J by 3 bases, with 9 bases of the junction left unmatched. Germline CDR1 SEHNR, CDR2 FQNEAQ (reference sequence). The CDR3 is 17 residues long. Source material: PBMCs or T cells enriched from blood (not recorded which). J is TRBJ2-6 and V is TRBV7-9; 7 bases align to TRBD2. The TCR sequence derives from a young woman with acute COVID-19. As DNA, the CDR3 is TGTGCCAGCAGCTCGAGGGTGACGGGGGGTGGGGCCAACGTCCTGACTTTC. This sequence encodes CASSSRVTGGGANVLTF. The full variable domain, its missing parts supplied by reference TRBV7-9 and TRBJ2-6, is DTGVSQNPRHKITKRGQNVTFRCDPISEHNRLYWYRQTLGQGPEFLTYFQNEAQLEKSRLLSDRFSAERPKGSFSTLEIQRTEQGDSAMYLCASSSRVTGGGANVLTFGAGSRLTVL.